A few counts support the clone carrying this TCR beta chain. Time point of the sample: pre-reinfection, 55 to 20 weeks before reinfection detection. TCR sequencing was done directly ex vivo on sorted cells, without expansion in vitro. The Montreal HEPCO cohort supplied donors who inject drugs. Using immunoSEQ multiplex PCR, the repertoire was profiled, and TCRdb retains in-frame clones only, with some absent. The data hold 300 to 350 clones, with about 74% observed a single time. This entry comes from a study of memory CD8 T cells in hepatitis C reinfection. Study overall: NS3-1073 responses came from one resolver and one chronic donor.

Overall study results and limits: Resolvers had a narrower pre-reinfection repertoire than chronic donors.

Germline V gene lookup returns CDR1 MNHNS and CDR2 SASEGT. Trimming cost V 0 bases and J 3 bases; bases outside gene matches: 9. There are 19 residues in the CDR3. The sequence was collected from a man between 18 and 35 years old with hepatitis C virus infection. The V call is TRBV6-1, the J call TRBJ2-2, with TRBD2 matching over 11 bases. Material: HCV tetramer-positive CD8+ T cells sorted from blood. Here the CDR3 DNA reads TGTGCCAGCAGTGAAGCGTTGGTAGCGGGGGGGAAAGACACCGGGGAGCTGTTTTTT. It is translated as CASSEALVAGGKDTGELFF.